The 30 T cell receptor beta chains below all came from one sample that was sequenced in a study of high-grade serous ovarian cancer treatment subgroups. Tumor samples were taken before definitive surgery or chemotherapy. The protocol was immunoSEQ multiplex PCR, while the TCRdb copy is restricted to in-frame clones and leaves out a portion. Of about 15,000 clones listed, 86% are singletons. The material sequenced was tumor tissue. These receptor sequences come from a human donor with high-grade serous ovarian cancer.

This chain joins TRBV28 and TRBJ2-6; D is ambiguous. The CDR3 totals 18 residues. Trimming removed 8 bases at V and 0 bases at J, with 20 bases between. Germline values: CDR1 MDHEN, CDR2 SYDVKM. The CDR3 region is CASYSYRSPYSGANVLTF. The CDR3 bases are TGTGCCAGCTACAGCTACCGGTCGCCCTACTCTGGGGCCAACGTCCTGACTTTC.

V is TRBV5-4 and J is TRBJ1-1; D not certain. The CDR3 is made up of 12 amino acids. The V gene lost 0 bases and the J gene lost 2 bases, with 2 bases spanning the gap. Germline lookup yields CDR1 SGHNT and CDR2 YYREEE (reference sequence). CDR3 DNA: TGTGCCAGCAGCTTGGATAACACTGAAGCTTTCTTT. Translation: CASSLDNTEAFF.

This rearrangement joins TRBV5-5 to TRBJ2-7; a weak D match, TRBD1 (5 bases). Germline CDR1 reads SGHKS; CDR2 reads YYEKEE (reference sequence). CDR3 size: 14 residues. V dropped 1 base and J dropped 2 bases, with 10 bases sitting between them. The CDR3 reads CASSLIQGPYEQYF. CDR3 DNA sequence: TGTGCCAGCAGCTTGATCCAGGGTCCCTACGAGCAGTACTTC.

This chain connects TRBV28 to TRBJ2-5; no firm D call. The CDR3 is made up of 14 amino acids. Per the germline V gene, CDR1 is MDHEN and CDR2 is SYDVKM. Trimming removed 5 bases at V and 0 bases at J, with 10 bases between. DNA for the CDR3: TGTGCCAGCAGTCATCTAAAGTACCAAGAGACCCAGTACTTC. Translation gives CASSHLKYQETQYF.

This chain joins TRBV7-9 and TRBJ1-4; D possibly corresponds to TRBD1 (6 bases). V lost 4 bases to trimming and J lost 8 bases, with 17 bases between them. Germline-derived CDR1 and CDR2 are SEHNR and FQNEAQ (reference sequence). This CDR3 has 15 amino acids. The CDR3 DNA follows: TGTGCCAGCAGCTCAATAGAGGGGGTGGGCGAAAAACTGTTTTTT. Encoded protein: CASSSIEGVGEKLFF.

The CDR3: CASRGQALGYGYTF. The CDR3 DNA follows: TGTGCCAGCAGAGGACAGGCCTTGGGGTATGGCTACACCTTC. The rearrangement joins TRBV2 to TRBJ1-2; TRBD1 matches at 7 bases. With 6 bases clipped from V and 5 bases from J, the junction kept 9 bases outside the gene matches. Germline V lookup: CDR1 SNHLY, CDR2 FYNNEI. This CDR3 is 14 amino acids long.

This chain links TRBV18 with TRBJ1-2; the D is unclear. CDR1 KGHSH and CDR2 LQKENI come from the germline V gene. The germline V and J ends were trimmed by 3 bases and 5 bases, with 7 bases remaining between them. The CDR3 runs to 12 residues. In DNA, the CDR3 is TGTGCCAGCTCACCGGGTTTGTATGGCTACACCTTC. Translating it yields CASSPGLYGYTF.

This chain joins TRBV11-2 and TRBJ2-5; TRBD2 agrees at 7 bases. V was clipped by 5 bases and J by 13 bases; unmatched bases: 19. Germline V CDR1 and CDR2: SGHAT, FQNNGV. The CDR3 is 15 amino acids. CDR3 amino acids: CASSRDYQAPLSRYF. The CDR3 DNA is TGTGCCAGCAGCCGGGACTATCAAGCACCTCTCTCCCGGTACTTC.

The sample holds a few counts of this clone. The CDR3 sequence: CASRSTSANEQFF. CDR3 nucleotides: TGTGCCAGCAGGTCGACTAGCGCTAATGAGCAGTTCTTC. J is TRBJ2-1 and V is TRBV5-4, with TRBD2 identical over 8 bases. The V and J ends lost 5 bases and 7 bases, in that order; junction bases with no gene match: 5. The CDR3 is 13 residues long. CDR1 is SGHNT, CDR2 YYREEE, per germline (reference sequence). Full variable domain (outside the CDR3, taken from reference TRBV5-4 and TRBJ2-1): ETGVTQSPTHLIKTRGQQVTLRCSSQSGHNTVSWYQQALGQGPQFIFQYYREEENGRGNFPPRFSGLQFPNYSSELNVNALELDDSALYLCASRSTSANEQFFGPGTRLTVL.

The chain combines TRBV6-1 with TRBJ1-5, with D unclear. The V end was cut by 4 bases, the J end by 1 base, with 5 bases between. Germline CDR1 MNHNS, CDR2 SASEGT. The CDR3 extends over 13 amino acids. CDR3 nucleotide sequence: TGTGCCAGCAGTGGACGGAGCAATCAGCCCCAGCATTTT. It encodes CASSGRSNQPQHF.

The genes are TRBV5-1 and TRBJ2-7; a possible D gene is TRBD2 (5 bases). Per the germline V gene, CDR1 is SGHRS and CDR2 is YFSETQ. The CDR3 has 16 amino acids. Trimming left V 0 bases short and J 1 base short, with 14 bases between. CDR3 DNA sequence: TGCGCCAGCAGCTTGGTAGCAACTAGTACATCCTACGAGCAGTACTTC. Translated: CASSLVATSTSYEQYF.

The V call is TRBV7-6, the J call TRBJ1-6; D is undetermined. The CDR3 loop spans 12 amino acids. V was pared by 3 bases and J by 9 bases, with 6 bases between. Germline V gene data show CDR1 as SGHVS and CDR2 as FNYEAQ. CDR3 nucleotides: TGTGCCAGCAGCTTGTGGGGTTCACCCCTCCACTTT. This gives the protein CASSLWGSPLHF.

The table lists this clone with a count of one. The chain uses TRBV5-1 and TRBJ2-5; either TRBD1 or TRBD2 may fit D (5 bases each). With 0 bases removed from V and 1 base from J, the gap between germline ends came to 10 bases. CDR3 length equals 15 residues. CDR1 is SGHRS, CDR2 YFSETQ, per germline. The DNA of the CDR3 is TGCGCCAGCAGCTTGGTTATCGGGGCCCAAGAGACCCAGTACTTC. It codes for CASSLVIGAQETQYF.

The chain joins TRBV14 to TRBJ2-7; TRBD1 might be the D (6 bases). Germline V CDR1 and CDR2: SGHDN, FVKESK. V was cut by 3 bases and J by 0 bases, with 12 bases left in between. CDR3 length: 15 residues. The CDR3 coding sequence is TGTGCCAGCAGCCACTACCGGGACAACTCCTACGAGCAGTACTTC. It codes for CASSHYRDNSYEQYF.

Note on this clone: Other nucleotide sequences from this sample produce the same CDR3. V and J are TRBV11-3 and TRBJ1-1, with D uncertain. Germline CDR1 SGHNT, CDR2 YENEEA. This CDR3 comprises 13 residues. Trimming pared 0 bases from V and 0 bases from J, leaving 2 bases between. CDR3 sequence reads: CASSLDLNTEAFF. The CDR3, as DNA: TGTGCCAGCAGCTTAGATCTGAACACTGAAGCTTTCTTT. Full variable domain (rest looked up from reference TRBV11-3 and TRBJ1-1): EAGVVQSPRYKIIEKKQPVAFWCNPISGHNTLYWYLQNLGQGPELLIRYENEEAVDDSQLPKDRFSAERLKGVDSTLKIQPAELGDSAVYLCASSLDLNTEAFFGQGTRLTVV.

This sequence joins TRBV5-1 and TRBJ2-4; D tentatively reads TRBD1 or TRBD2 (5 bases each). Germline assignment: CDR1 SGHRS and CDR2 YFSETQ. The CDR3 runs 13 residues. V lost 5 bases and J lost 11, with 17 bases in between. This CDR3 reads CASRPGTEFVQYF. In DNA, the CDR3 is TGCGCCAGCAGGCCCGGGACCGAGTTCGTTCAGTACTTC.

The V gene is TRBV4-1, the J gene TRBJ2-7; 8 bases are shared with TRBD1. The junction had 7 bases not matched to a gene; V was cut back by 1 base and J by 5 bases. The CDR3 is made up of 15 amino acids. The germline CDR1 and CDR2 sequences are MGHRA and YSYEKL. The CDR3 DNA reads TGCGCCAGCAGCCAAGGCCCGGACAGGGCCCACGAGCAGTACTTC. Amino acid sequence: CASSQGPDRAHEQYF.

V and J are TRBV28 and TRBJ1-4; D unclear. There are 15 residues in the CDR3. V shed 2 bases and J shed 6 bases, with 13 bases lying between them. Germline values: CDR1 MDHEN, CDR2 SYDVKM. The chain's CDR3 is CASSLVYGVDEKLFF. The CDR3 bases are TGTGCCAGCAGTTTAGTTTACGGGGTGGATGAAAAACTGTTTTTT.

A word on this clone: An end of the junction differs from the germline gene, which may be a read error. The chain carries TRBV19 and TRBJ2-4; D unclear. CDR1 and CDR2 (germline): LNHDA, SQIVND (reference sequence). This CDR3 is 17 amino acids long. CDR3 sequence reads: CASVGRMTISAKSIQYF. The CDR3 nucleotides read TGTGCCAGTGTGGGCCGGATGACGATTTCGGCCAAAAGCATTCAGTACTTC.

This clone was counted a few times. V is TRBV7-9 and J is TRBJ1-1; D not certain. This CDR3 region has 15 residues. Germline-derived CDR1 and CDR2 are SEHNR and FQNEAQ (reference sequence). Trimming took off 5 bases at V and 1 base at J, with 14 bases between the two ends. CDR3 bases: TGTGCCAGCAGCCCCCAGAGAGGAAGGAACACTGAAGCTTTCTTT. This translates into CASSPQRGRNTEAFF. The variable domain in full, completed from reference TRBV7-9 and TRBJ1-1, reads DTGVSQNPRHKITKRGQNVTFRCDPISEHNRLYWYRQTLGQGPEFLTYFQNEAQLEKSRLLSDRFSAERPKGSFSTLEIQRTEQGDSAMYLCASSPQRGRNTEAFFGQGTRLTVV.

The CDR3 DNA sequence: TGTGCCAGTAGTATTGAGGGGGGTAATGAGCAGTTCTTC. It is translated as CASSIEGGNEQFF. The chain combines TRBV19 with TRBJ2-1; D possibly uses TRBD1 or TRBD2 (6 bases each). Trimming took 3 bases from V and 7 from J, leaving 10 bases between them. Germline CDR1 reads LNHDA; CDR2 reads SQIVND (reference sequence). This CDR3 comprises 13 residues.

The chain joins TRBV5-8 to TRBJ1-5, with D unresolved. V lost 4 bases and J lost 1, with 12 bases in between. Germline CDR1 is SGHTS and CDR2 is YDEGEE. This CDR3 contains 15 residues. The CDR3 DNA sequence: TGTGCCAGCAGCAGGACGGTGGGGAGCAATCAGCCCCAGCATTTT. This translates into CASSRTVGSNQPQHF.

This chain connects TRBV5-1 to TRBJ1-4, with D perhaps matching TRBD1 (5 bases). Germline CDR1 and CDR2: SGHRS and YFSETQ. The CDR3 sequence is 15 residues long. V was clipped by 4 bases and J by 5 bases, with 15 bases between them. CDR3 in amino acids: CASSTRGVSNEKLFF. CDR3 in DNA: TGCGCCAGCAGCACCCGAGGGGTATCAAATGAAAAACTGTTTTTT.

The rearrangement links TRBV5-5 to TRBJ2-5; weak D call: TRBD2 (6 bases). CDR3 length: 16 amino acids. The germline CDR1 and CDR2 sequences are SGHKS and YYEKEE (reference sequence). V dropped 1 base and J dropped 1 base, with 14 bases sitting between them. CDR3 nucleotides: TGTGCCAGCAGCTTGCGGGGGTTGAGACTCCAAGAGACCCAGTACTTC. Translation: CASSLRGLRLQETQYF.

V usage is TRBV6-4 and J usage is TRBJ2-2; D gene unclear. CDR1 is MRHNA and CDR2 is SNTAGT in the germline V gene. The V end lost 4 bases, the J end lost 5 bases, and 8 bases lay between the germline ends. This CDR3 has 13 amino acids. The CDR3 DNA reads TGTGCCAGCAGTGCGGACGCAACCGGGGAGCTGTTTTTT. It encodes CASSADATGELFF.

This sequence joins TRBV11-2 and TRBJ2-3; no definite D call. CDR1 is SGHAT and CDR2 is FQNNGV in the germline V gene. With 1 base removed from V and 10 bases from J, the gap between germline ends came to 9 bases. This CDR3 is built from 12 residues. CDR3 coding DNA: TGTGCCAGCAGCTTAGTACGAGGTGCGCAGTATTTT. Translating gives CASSLVRGAQYF. The variable domain in full, with the rest retrieved from reference TRBV11-2 and TRBJ2-3, is EAGVAQSPRYKIIEKRQSVAFWCNPISGHATLYWYQQILGQGPKLLIQFQNNGVVDDSQLPKDRFSAERLKGVDSTLKIQPAKLEDSAVYLCASSLVRGAQYFGPGTRLTVL.

V gene TRBV11-2 combines with J gene TRBJ2-5, with 9 nucleotides matching TRBD1. The CDR3 has 15 residues. Trimming cost V 3 bases and J 4 bases; bases outside gene matches: 6. The V gene's germline CDR1 is SGHAT and CDR2 FQNNGV. The CDR3 nucleotides are TGTGCCAGCAGCTTTGGGACAGGGTACTCAGAGACCCAGTACTTC. Translated, it gives CASSFGTGYSETQYF.

V is TRBV18 and J is TRBJ2-3; possibly TRBD1 for D (6 bases). Germline V CDR1 and CDR2: KGHSH, LQKENI. The CDR3 totals 15 residues. Trimming took 0 bases from V and 6 from J, leaving 13 bases between them. CDR3 amino acids: CASSPPGRGEDTQYF. The CDR3 bases are TGTGCCAGCTCACCACCGGGCAGGGGTGAGGATACGCAGTATTTT. Complete variable domain (other parts from reference TRBV18 and TRBJ2-3): NAGVMQNPRHLVRRRGQEARLRCSPMKGHSHVYWYRQLPEEGLKFMVYLQKENIIDESGMPKERFSAEFPKEGPSILRIQQVVRGDSAAYFCASSPPGRGEDTQYFGPGTRLTVL.

The gene calls are TRBV7-9 and TRBJ1-3; D remains ambiguous. The CDR3 sequence is 16 residues long. V dropped 2 bases and J dropped 0 bases, with 11 bases sitting between them. CDR1 and CDR2 (germline): SEHNR, FQNEAQ (reference sequence). In DNA, the CDR3 is TGTGCCAGCAGCTTAAAGGACGGGTACTCTGGAAACACCATATATTTT. Translated, it gives CASSLKDGYSGNTIYF.

Only a few counts were recorded for this clone. V and J are TRBV5-1 and TRBJ2-5; 8 bases map to TRBD1. Per germline, CDR1 SGHRS and CDR2 YFSETQ. The CDR3 runs to 13 residues. After removal of 4 bases from V and 4 bases from J, the junction contained 3 bases not matched to a gene. The CDR3 nucleotides read TGCGCCAGCAGCGACAGGGGTGGAGAGACCCAGTACTTC. Translated, it gives CASSDRGGETQYF.